These T cell receptor beta chains were read from a single sample in a study of tumor-infiltrating lymphocytes in primary liver carcinoma. TCRdb re-analysed the multiplex PCR reads in MiXCR, keeping a single row per CDR3 protein. The sample comprises about 64,000 distinct CDR3 sequences, about 71% of which are singletons, and approximately 41% rests with the top ten. The sample consisted of liver tumor tissue from sampling region 4. The receptors derive from a man aged 35-49 years with primary liver carcinoma and hepatitis B virus infection. CDR3s include the opening cysteine and the closing phenylalanine or tryptophan. D genes are given only for firm matches. Clone size appears in some rows only: once, few, many, or a class for an expanded clone.

v_gene	j_gene	abundance	d_gene	CDR3nt	CDR3aa
TRBV28	TRBJ1-6	-	-	TGTGCCAACAGTTTGAGTTTAACAAATAATTCACCCCTCCACTTT	CANSLSLTNNSPLHF
TRBV11-2	TRBJ2-1	-	TRBD2	TGTGCCAGCAACCACCAGCGGGAGGGATTGGGTGAGAAGTTCTTC	CASNHQREGLGEKFF
TRBV5-6	TRBJ2-7	-	TRBD2	TGTGCCAGTAGCTTCAGGACTAGCGGAGGGAACAACGAGCAGTACTTC	CASSFRTSGGNNEQYF
TRBV10-3	TRBJ2-6	-	TRBD2	TGTGCCATCAGTGAGTCGCCTAGCGGGCCCTCTGGGGCCAACGTCCTGACTTTC	CAISESPSGPSGANVLTF
TRBV6-1	TRBJ2-3	-	-	TGTGCCAGCAGCGGAATAGGGGGTTTCACAGATACGCAGTATTTT	CASSGIGGFTDTQYF
TRBV6-6	TRBJ2-1	many	-	TGTGCCAGCAGGCCGACAGGTGACTACAATGAGCAGTTCTTC	CASRPTGDYNEQFF
TRBV29-1	TRBJ2-2	-	-	TGCAGAGTTCCTCGGAGGGCCACCAGGGAGCTGTTTTTT	CRVPRRATRELFF
TRBV6-6	TRBJ2-7	-	TRBD2	TGTGCCAGCAGTCCGACTAGCGAAGGGTACGAGCAGTACTTC	CASSPTSEGYEQYF
TRBV6-6	TRBJ1-4	-	TRBD1	TGTACCAGCACTAACCGGGGCAGGGGGCGAGGCGAAAAACTGTTTTTT	CTSTNRGRGRGEKLFF
TRBV6-2/TRBV6-3	TRBJ2-1	few	TRBD2	TGTGCCAGCAGGACTAGCGGGAGAACTGAGCAGTTCTTC	CASRTSGRTEQFF
TRBV29-1	TRBJ2-7	many	-	TGCAGCGCCCGGGACTGGTCCTACGAGCAGTACTTC	CSARDWSYEQYF
TRBV6-6	TRBJ1-3	many	-	TGTGCCAGCACCGGAAACACCATATATTTT	CASTGNTIYF
TRBV30	TRBJ1-5	many	-	TGTGCCTGGAGTGGCCATACAAATCAGCCCCAGCATTTT	CAWSGHTNQPQHF
TRBV11-2	TRBJ2-7	-	-	TGTGCCAGCAGCTTAGAGACGGCACCAAAACACTACGAGCAGTACTTC	CASSLETAPKHYEQYF
TRBV29-1	TRBJ2-5	-	TRBD1	TGCAACGTTGGACACAGGGGGCGAGAGACCCAGTACTTC	CNVGHRGRETQYF
TRBV6-5	TRBJ1-1	once	-	TGTGCCACCAGTTACAGGACAGTTCGGGACACTGAAGCTTTCTTT	CATSYRTVRDTEAFF
TRBV11-2	TRBJ2-5	-	-	TGTACCAGCAGCCAAACTCCTGGTGGGGAGAAAGAGACCCCGTACTTC	CTSSQTPGGEKETPYF
TRBV4-2	TRBJ2-1	-	-	TGTGCCAGCAGCCGGGATTGTACTACCGGCGGTGAGCAGTTCTTC	CASSRDCTTGGEQFF
TRBV5-4	TRBJ2-7	-	-	TGTACCAGCAGCCAAGACAGGATAGGCGAGCAGTACTTC	CTSSQDRIGEQYF
TRBV7-8	TRBJ2-2	-	-	TGTGCCAGCAGCTTCCGGACTAACGGGGCGAATACCGGGGAGCTGTTTTTT	CASSFRTNGANTGELFF
TRBV20-1	TRBJ2-7	-	TRBD1	TGCAGTGCTAGGGGTGACAGGGCAGTCTACGAGCAGTACTTC	CSARGDRAVYEQYF
TRBV11-1	TRBJ1-6	few	-	TGTGCCAGCAGATGGACACTGGTTTCACCCCTCCACTTT	CASRWTLVSPLHF
TRBV5-1	TRBJ2-7	-	-	TGCGCCAGCAGCCCCCTCGGCGGGACATACGAGCAGCACTTC	CASSPLGGTYEQHF
TRBV11-2	TRBJ1-1	-	-	TGTGCCAGCACTGGTGGCAGGGTGAGCACTGAAGCCCTCTTT	CASTGGRVSTEALF
TRBV6-2/TRBV6-3	TRBJ1-1	-	-	TGTGCCAGGAGTTACCCAGGGGTGAACACTGAAGCTTTCTTT	CARSYPGVNTEAFF
TRBV11-2	TRBJ2-3	-	TRBD1	TGTGCCAGCAGCTTATGGCCAGGACAGGCAAAGACTATTAGCACAGATACGCAGTATTTT	CASSLWPGQAKTISTDTQYF
TRBV5-1	TRBJ2-1	-	TRBD2	TGCGCCAGCAGCTTGGACGGTAGCGGGAGTGCGTCATACAATGAGCAGTTCTTC	CASSLDGSGSASYNEQFF
TRBV28	TRBJ2-7	many	TRBD2	TGTGCCAGCAACTCGGGACTAGCGGAGCAGTACTTC	CASNSGLAEQYF
TRBV20-1	TRBJ2-1	-	TRBD2	TGCAGTGCTGTTAGCGGGAGGGGTTACAACGAGCAGTTCTTC	CSAVSGRGYNEQFF
TRBV11-2	TRBJ2-7	few	-	TGTGCCAGCAGCTTAGAGTCCGGGATCCCAGGCAAGCAGTACTTC	CASSLESGIPGKQYF
TRBV6-1	TRBJ2-6	-	-	TGTGCCAGCAGTGAACGGGGGATGATTAGCTCTGGGGCCAACGTCCTGACTTTC	CASSERGMISSGANVLTF
TRBV10-1	TRBJ2-5	many	-	TGCGCCAGCAGTGATAACAGTAAAGAGACCCAGTACTTC	CASSDNSKETQYF
TRBV28	TRBJ2-1	many	-	TGTGCCAGCAGTTTTACGGGAGAGTACAATGAGCAGTTCTTC	CASSFTGEYNEQFF
TRBV6-5	TRBJ2-3	-	-	TGTGCCAGCAGTCCCCCCGCCGGACGGAGCACTGATACGCAGTATTTT	CASSPPAGRSTDTQYF
TRBV4-2	TRBJ2-7	once	-	TGTGCCAGCAGCCAAGAGGCCCACGAGCGCTACTTC	CASSQEAHERYF
TRBV29-1	TRBJ2-1	-	-	TGCAGCATTCTCCGGAAGGAGAAGTTCTTC	CSILRKEKFF
TRBV11-2	TRBJ2-3	-	-	TGTGCCAGCAGCTTAGTTGTGGGGGGTCCATATAGGCAGTATTTT	CASSLVVGGPYRQYF
TRBV4-3	TRBJ2-7	-	-	TGCGCCAGCAGCCCAGGCAAGGGCTACGAGCAGTACTTC	CASSPGKGYEQYF
TRBV5-1	TRBJ2-1	-	TRBD2	TGCGCCAACACTTTAACGGGAGGTTACAATGAGCAGTTCTTC	CANTLTGGYNEQFF
TRBV4-3	TRBJ1-2	-	-	TGCGCCTGTAGCCAAGTTGTGACAGGATCTGGCTACACCTTC	CACSQVVTGSGYTF
TRBV18	TRBJ2-5	-	-	TGTGCCAGCTCATTAATGTTGGACGGGGAGACCCAGTACTTC	CASSLMLDGETQYF
TRBV19	TRBJ2-7	-	TRBD2	TGTGCCAGTAGTATCGGATTAGCGGGAACCTACGAGCAGTACTTC	CASSIGLAGTYEQYF
TRBV12-3/TRBV12-4	TRBJ1-4	-	-	TGTGCCGGCAGCCGGACACACGTAGGAGATGAAAAACTGTTTTTT	CAGSRTHVGDEKLFF
TRBV11-2	TRBJ2-2	few	-	TGTGCCGGCAGCTTTGCGGGATTGAACACGGGGGAGCTGTTTTTT	CAGSFAGLNTGELFF
TRBV24-1	TRBJ2-1	-	-	TGTGTCACCACTGACCCTACTAGGCCCGAGCAGTTCTTC	CVTTDPTRPEQFF
TRBV6-6	TRBJ1-2	-	-	TGTACCACATACTTCGGGTCCTATGGCCACACCTTC	CTTYFGSYGHTF
TRBV11-2	TRBJ2-1	-	-	TGTGCCAGCAGCTTAGTCATAGACTCCTGCAAGAAGCAGTTCTTC	CASSLVIDSCKKQFF
TRBV11-2	TRBJ2-5	-	-	TGTATCAGCAGCCAAACTTCTGGCGGGGTGAAAGAGACCCAGTACTTC	CISSQTSGGVKETQYF
TRBV7-9	TRBJ2-7	-	-	TGTGTCAGCAGCGAAGACGGGGCAACCTACGAGCAGTACTTC	CVSSEDGATYEQYF
TRBV4-3	TRBJ2-2	many	-	TGCGCCAGCAGCCAACTAACTACGGCCGGGGAGCTGTTTTTT	CASSQLTTAGELFF
TRBV19	TRBJ2-3	-	TRBD2	TGTGCCAGTAGGGATCAAGCGGGAGGGTTGTCGGATACGCAGTATTTT	CASRDQAGGLSDTQYF
TRBV29-1	TRBJ1-1	-	-	TGCAGCGCATCGGGGGGGTTGTCTATGAACACTGAAGCTTTCTTT	CSASGGLSMNTEAFF
TRBV4-3	TRBJ1-6	few	-	TGCGCCAGCGGCCAAGATCTCCAAGGGCAGGGGTCGTCCTATAATTCACCCCTCCACTTT	CASGQDLQGQGSSYNSPLHF
TRBV12-3/TRBV12-4	TRBJ2-7	-	TRBD1	TGTACCAACAGTGAGACAGGGGGCTACGAGCAGTACTTC	CTNSETGGYEQYF
TRBV11-1	TRBJ2-3	-	-	TGTGCCAGCAGCTCTGGGGGAAACTCTGTTGGAGCCTGCACAGATACGCAGTATTTT	CASSSGGNSVGACTDTQYF
TRBV11-3	TRBJ1-2	-	TRBD1	TGTGCCAGCAGCCCAACGGGACAGTCCCCATCCCACTCCGGCTACACCTTC	CASSPTGQSPSHSGYTF
TRBV7-9	TRBJ2-5	once	-	TGTGCCATCAGCAGCAGGGTGGGACTCCAGGAGACCCAGTACTTC	CAISSRVGLQETQYF